One sample yielded the 6 T cell receptor beta chains listed below, sequenced in a study of Ad26.COV2.S vaccination and SARS-CoV-2 variants (dated by TCRdb to about 2021). The method was the immunoSEQ multiplex PCR assay. The immuneACCESS repertoire file appears here via TCRdb, limited to in-frame rearrangements. These files lack a portion of the clones; in checked studies, under half of the deficit traces to unresolved V genes, and the cause of the others is not known. In this sample the table shows hundreds of thousands of clones, around 89% of which occur a single time. The top ten clones comprise approximately 4.5% of the sample. The sample's treatment or condition label, decoded: around 19 received Ad26.COV2.S at low or high dose, single or two shots; 5 received placebo; per-sample allocation not given. Repertoires of vaccine and placebo recipients were sequenced from samples taken on day 63 after the first injection.

The material was peripheral blood, obtained in a trial of Ad26.COV2.S vaccine versus placebo. The receptors come from a person between 18 and 65 years old who received the Ad26.COV2.S COVID-19 vaccine or a placebo.

This chain joins TRBV27 and TRBJ1-6; possible D gene TRBD1, 5 bases. This CDR3 is 16 amino acids long. The germline V gene encodes CDR1 MNHEY and CDR2 SMNVEV (reference sequence). The germline V and J ends were trimmed by 2 bases and 10 bases, with 18 bases remaining between them. The CDR3 protein is CASSLRGPGNGSPLHF. The CDR3 nucleotides read TGTGCCAGCAGTTTAAGGGGCCCGGGAAATGGGTCACCCCTCCACTTT.

The chain is built from TRBV6-5 and TRBJ2-1; D may be TRBD2 (6 bases). The CDR3 covers 16 residues. Trimming took off 0 bases at V and 10 bases at J, with 19 bases between the two ends. Germline CDR1 is MNHEY and CDR2 is SVGAGI. Written as DNA, the CDR3 is TGTGCCAGCAGTTACTCGAGGACTACCCCGTTTTCGGAGCAGTTCTTC. Amino acids: CASSYSRTTPFSEQFF.

CDR3: CASSKQGARSSYNEQFF. The DNA of the CDR3 is TGTGCCAGCAGCAAACAGGGGGCCCGAAGCTCCTACAATGAGCAGTTCTTC. The chain employs TRBV21-1 and TRBJ2-1; TRBD1, the table's D call, lacks a check against the DNA. TRBV21-1 is a pseudogene locus. The CDR3 totals 17 residues.

The chain employs TRBV9 and TRBJ1-2, with 7 bases matching TRBD1. V was pared by 4 bases and J by 5 bases, with 11 bases of the junction left unmatched. The CDR3 has 15 amino acids. Germline CDR1 SGDLS, CDR2 YYNGEE. The CDR3 DNA reads TGTGCCAGCAGCACACTTAGTACAGGGGCATATGGCTACACCTTC. Translating it yields CASSTLSTGAYGYTF.

The gene calls are TRBV19 and TRBJ2-6; D call uncertain. CDR1 and CDR2 (germline): LNHDA, SQIVND (reference sequence). The CDR3 loop spans 14 amino acids. Trimming stripped 5 bases from V and 2 bases from J, with 7 bases between. CDR3 DNA: TGTGCCAGTAGTCCGGTAGCTGGGGCCAACGTCCTGACTTTC. Its translation: CASSPVAGANVLTF.

The CDR3 is CASSTARQPRNLKETQYF. DNA for the CDR3: TGTGCCAGCAGCACCGCCCGACAGCCGCGAAACCTAAAAGAGACCCAGTACTTC. This chain connects TRBV7-6 to TRBJ2-5; a weak D match, TRBD1 (5 bases). CDR3 length: 18 residues. The ends were cut back, 5 bases at V and 3 bases at J, with 25 bases in the middle. Germline loops: CDR1 SGHVS, CDR2 FNYEAQ.